The rows below give T cell receptor beta chains drawn from one sample of a study of blood T cell repertoires in COVID-19. The repertoire was sequenced with immunoSEQ multiplex PCR; TCRdb's copy has only in-frame clones and lacks some. The sample holds around 380,000 clones, more than 65% seen once. What was sequenced was peripheral blood. The receptors here all came from a human donor with acute or convalescent COVID-19. The donor label of this sample is uncertain. CDR3s include the opening cysteine and the closing phenylalanine or tryptophan. Fields, in order: D gene, clone size, V gene, J gene, CDR3 protein, CDR3 DNA. The D gene is left open where the match is weak. Rows give clone size only sometimes, using once, few, many, or a class for an expanded clone.

>-|-|TRBV7-9|TRBJ2-7
CASSLKRLSGPGYEQYF
TGTGCCAGCAGCTTAAAGAGACTTAGCGGTCCGGGCTACGAGCAGTACTTC
>-|-|TRBV7-2|TRBJ2-7
CASSLGGGAPYEQYF
TGTGCCAGCAGCTTAGGTGGGGGGGCCCCCTACGAGCAGTACTTC
>-|few|TRBV5-1|TRBJ2-3
CASSLGGVSDTQYF
TGCGCCAGCAGCTTAGGAGGGGTCTCTGATACGCAGTATTTT
>-|-|TRBV28|TRBJ2-1
CASSSGQPTQFF
TGTGCCAGCAGTTCGGGACAACCTACGCAGTTCTTC
>-|-|TRBV30|TRBJ1-1
CAGDGRVTEAFF
TGTGCAGGGGACGGGAGGGTCACTGAAGCTTTCTTT
>TRBD1|-|TRBV5-4|TRBJ1-6
CASSLNRGGIRSPLHF
TGTGCCAGCAGCTTGAACAGGGGAGGAATTCGCTCACCCCTCCACTTT
>-|-|TRBV3-1/TRBV3-2|TRBJ2-3
CASSRRPVGGRTDTQYF
TGTGCCAGCAGCCGCCGCCCAGTGGGGGGACGCACAGATACGCAGTATTTT
>TRBD1|-|TRBV10-3|TRBJ1-2
CAISPPYLTGQADRRGYTF
TGTGCCATCAGTCCCCCCTATTTAACCGGACAGGCGGATAGGAGGGGCTACACCTTC
>-|-|TRBV6-5|TRBJ1-4
CATSLTRNEKLFF
TGTGCCACCAGTTTGACACGTAATGAAAAACTGTTTTTT
>-|-|TRBV15|TRBJ1-4
CATSRDRGRTNEKLFF
TGTGCCACCAGCAGAGACAGGGGAAGGACTAATGAAAAACTGTTTTTT
>TRBD2|-|TRBV28|TRBJ2-3
CASKNGGTDTQYF
TGTGCCAGCAAAAACGGGGGGACAGATACGCAGTATTTT
>-|-|TRBV28|TRBJ1-5
CASRPTSSENQPQHF
TGTGCCAGCAGACCGACATCCTCCGAGAATCAGCCCCAGCATTTT
>-|many|TRBV15|TRBJ1-4
CATSRGEGRKLFF
TGTGCCACCAGCAGAGGGGAGGGGAGAAAACTGTTTTTT
>TRBD1|-|TRBV6-6|TRBJ1-2
CASSRKDRVHGYTF
TGTGCCAGCAGCCGTAAGGACAGGGTCCATGGCTACACCTTC
>-|-|TRBV7-2|TRBJ2-5
CASSPRAGAGETQYF
TGTGCCAGCAGCCCCCGTGCGGGGGCGGGGGAGACCCAGTACTTC
>-|medium-sized|TRBV4-1|TRBJ2-2
CASSQVTLARGTGELFF
TGCGCCAGCAGCCAAGTGACGTTAGCCCGGGGCACCGGGGAGCTGTTTTTT
>-|-|TRBV7-2|TRBJ1-2
CASSPRGWGSVYGYTF
TGTGCCAGCAGCCCCAGAGGGTGGGGTTCTGTGTATGGCTACACCTTC
>-|-|TRBV19|TRBJ1-4
CASSDAGRTEKLFF
TGTGCCAGTAGTGATGCAGGGAGGACGGAAAAACTGTTTTTT
>-|many|TRBV21-1|TRBJ2-3
CAPERRDGGTDTQYF
TGTGCCCCTGAGCGGCGGGACGGGGGCACAGATACGCAGTATTTT
>-|-|TRBV6-6|TRBJ1-2
CASSYVRPGGYTF
TGTGCCAGCAGTTACGTTAGGCCGGGGGGCTACACCTTC
>TRBD1|-|TRBV11-3|TRBJ1-1
CASSKQGAGVTEAFF
TGTGCCAGCAGCAAGCAGGGGGCCGGGGTCACTGAAGCTTTCTTT
>TRBD2|-|TRBV27|TRBJ2-7
CASSSGTSGKYEQYF
TGTGCCAGCAGTTCCGGGACTAGCGGGAAATACGAGCAGTACTTC
>-|-|TRBV19|TRBJ1-3
CASKNPAGNTIYF
TGTGCCAGTAAAAATCCGGCTGGAAACACCATATATTTT
>TRBD2|once|TRBV3-1/TRBV3-2|TRBJ2-7
CASSQVGLAGDYEQYF
TGTGCCAGCAGCCAAGTTGGGCTAGCGGGGGACTACGAGCAGTACTTC
>TRBD1|-|TRBV7-9|TRBJ1-4
CASSQRQGNEKLFF
TGTGCCAGCAGCCAAAGACAGGGCAATGAAAAACTGTTTTTT
>-|-|TRBV3-1/TRBV3-2|TRBJ1-4
CASSQDLGGANEKLFF
TGTGCCAGCAGCCAAGATCTGGGAGGGGCTAATGAAAAACTGTTTTTT
>-|-|TRBV3-1/TRBV3-2|TRBJ2-2
CASSHGGLNTGELFF
TGTGCCAGCAGCCATGGCGGATTGAACACCGGGGAGCTGTTTTTT
>-|-|TRBV6-5|TRBJ1-1
CASRPTPGGNTEAFF
TGTGCCAGCAGGCCAACACCCGGGGGGAACACTGAAGCTTTCTTT
>TRBD2|-|TRBV3-1/TRBV3-2|TRBJ2-5
CASSADPSGEETQYF
TGTGCCAGCAGCGCCGACCCTAGCGGGGAAGAGACCCAGTACTTC
>-|-|TRBV5-4|TRBJ2-7
CASSLVIGGEQYF
TGTGCCAGCAGCTTGGTTATCGGGGGCGAGCAGTACTTC
>TRBD1|-|TRBV29-1|TRBJ1-5
CSVERDRGDQPQHF
TGCAGCGTTGAACGGGACAGGGGTGATCAGCCCCAGCATTTT
>-|-|TRBV3-1/TRBV3-2|TRBJ2-3
CASSQATRSTDTQYF
TGTGCCAGCAGCCAGGCGACCAGGAGCACAGATACGCAGTATTTT
>-|-|TRBV6-7|TRBJ2-6
CASRQQAGANVLTF
TGTGCCAGCCGACAACAGGCGGGGGCCAACGTCCTGACTTTC
>-|-|TRBV18|TRBJ2-1
CASSPARNRDFSYNEQFF
TGTGCCAGCTCACCAGCTCGTAACCGGGACTTCTCCTACAATGAGCAGTTCTTC
>-|-|TRBV18|TRBJ1-5
CASSPPLQNQPQHF
TGTGCCAGCTCACCACCCCTGCAGAATCAGCCCCAGCATTTT